These 6 T cell receptor beta chains originate from one sample sequenced in a study of blood T cell repertoires in COVID-19. Sequencing used immunoSEQ multiplex PCR; TCRdb keeps in-frame clones, though not all of them. The sample lists around 300,000 clones; roughly 85% were seen once. Input material: peripheral blood. These receptors were obtained from a human donor in a cohort sampled during active COVID-19.

V and J are TRBV6-1 and TRBJ1-4; 9 bases match TRBD1. Germline-derived CDR1 and CDR2 are MNHNS and SASEGT. CDR3 length: 15 residues. Trimming took 2 bases from V and 6 from J; bases not matched to a gene: 4. This CDR3 is CASSEPGQGDEKLFF. As DNA, the CDR3 is TGTGCCAGCAGTGAACCGGGACAGGGTGATGAAAAACTGTTTTTT.

This rearrangement joins TRBV5-1 to TRBJ2-1; 8 nucleotides align to TRBD2. The CDR3 runs to 16 residues. Looked up from germline, CDR1 is SGHRS and CDR2 is YFSETQ. The junction had 12 bases not matched to a gene; V was cut back by 0 bases and J by 10 bases. The CDR3 DNA sequence: TGCGCCAGCAGCTTGGATTCGGCGGCCGGGAGGGGAGAGCAGTTCTTC. This sequence encodes CASSLDSAAGRGEQFF.

The rearrangement links TRBV6-5 to TRBJ2-3; tentatively, D is TRBD1 (6 bases). From germline, CDR1 is MNHEY and CDR2 SVGAGI. Trimming removed 7 bases at V and 0 bases at J, with 11 bases between. The CDR3 contains 14 residues. CDR3 nucleotide sequence: TGTGCCAGCACTGTGACAGGTAGCACAGATACGCAGTATTTT. This codes for CASTVTGSTDTQYF.

The chain combines TRBV9 with TRBJ2-1; 9 bases line up with TRBD2. Per germline, CDR1 SGDLS and CDR2 YYNGEE. The V segment lost 7 bases and the J segment 4 bases; nucleotides outside the gene matches: 6. The CDR3 has 14 amino acids. CDR3 sequence: CASSRGGDYNEQFF. CDR3 sequence (DNA): TGTGCCAGCTCCCGCGGGGGGGATTACAATGAGCAGTTCTTC.

The rearrangement links TRBV5-1 to TRBJ1-4; D unclear. CDR3 length: 14 amino acids. The germline V gene encodes CDR1 SGHRS and CDR2 YFSETQ. The V end lost 4 bases, the J end lost 8 bases, and 15 bases lay between the germline ends. The CDR3 sequence: CASSPPTSPEKLFF. DNA for the CDR3: TGCGCCAGCAGCCCCCCGACTAGTCCGGAAAAACTGTTTTTT.

The V call is TRBV2, the J call TRBJ2-3, with 11 positions matching TRBD2. Per germline, CDR1 SNHLY and CDR2 FYNNEI. The CDR3 runs to 17 residues. With 3 bases clipped from V and 3 bases from J, the junction kept 8 bases outside the gene matches. CDR3 amino acids: CASSDVRGLAGTDTQYF. In DNA form, the CDR3 reads TGTGCCAGCAGTGACGTTCGCGGACTAGCGGGTACAGATACGCAGTATTTT.